A single sample is the source of the 15 T cell receptor beta chains below, sequenced in a study of identical twins. Via MiXCR, TCRdb re-called the 5' RACE reads, giving one row per CDR3 protein. Here the sample spans some 500,000 distinct CDR3 sequences, around 9.6% being singletons. This sample was also put to use in a study of yellow fever vaccine responses in identical twins.

Specimen: PBMCs. These receptors all stem from a woman in her late teens or twenties in good health.

The chain employs TRBV2 and TRBJ2-1; D remains ambiguous. This CDR3 spans 13 amino acids. Germline loops: CDR1 SNHLY, CDR2 FYNNEI. Trimming cost V 1 base and J 6 bases, with 7 bases left between them. The CDR3 nucleotides are TGTGCCAGCAGTGAAGTCGCAACCAATGAGCAGTTCTTC. This encodes CASSEVATNEQFF. Complete variable domain (other parts from reference TRBV2 and TRBJ2-1): EPEVTQTPSHQVTQMGQEVILRCVPISNHLYFYWYRQILGQKVEFLVSFYNNEISEKSEIFDDQFSVERPDGSNFTLKIRSTKLEDSAMYFCASSEVATNEQFFGPGTRLTVL.

This sequence joins TRBV7-9 and TRBJ1-5; D is unresolved. The CDR3 contains 14 residues. Per germline, CDR1 SEHNR and CDR2 FQNEAQ (reference sequence). V lost 0 bases to trimming and J lost 3 bases, with 6 bases between them. CDR3 nucleotides: TGTGCCAGCAGCTTAGCAGAAGTCAATCAGCCCCAGCATTTT. The encoded protein is CASSLAEVNQPQHF.

As regards this clonotype: It may be a read error: a sequence one base away is much more abundant. The chain carries TRBV7-2 and TRBJ2-3; D might be TRBD1 (5 bases). This CDR3 has 15 amino acids. Germline CDR1 SGHTA, CDR2 FQGNSA. CDR3 sequence (DNA): TGTGCCAGCAGCTTATGGGGCGGTCGCACAGATACGCTGTATTTT. Amino acid sequence: CASSLWGGRTDTLYF. The variable domain in full, with the rest retrieved from reference TRBV7-2 and TRBJ2-3, is GAGVSQSPSNKVTEKGKDVELRCDPISGHTALYWYRQSLGQGLEFLIYFQGNSAPDKSGLPSDRFSAERTGGSVSTLTIQRTQQEDSAVYLCASSLWGGRTDTLYFGPGTRLTVL.

This clonotype appeared many times. The V call is TRBV6-5, the J call TRBJ2-1; TRBD2 is a possible D gene (5 bases). Per germline, CDR1 MNHEY and CDR2 SVGAGI. Deletions cut 2 bases from V and 2 bases from J, with 10 bases between. This CDR3 spans 15 amino acids. The CDR3 DNA sequence: TGTGCCAGCAGTTACGGGAGTACCCCCTACAATGAGCAGTTCTTC. Amino acid sequence: CASSYGSTPYNEQFF.

This clonotype was observed at least ten times. The chain couples TRBV11-3 to TRBJ2-1, with no clear D. CDR3 size: 14 residues. Trimming removed 3 bases from V and 8 bases from J, with 14 bases in between. CDR1 is SGHNT and CDR2 is YENEEA in the germline V gene. The CDR3 DNA reads as TGTGCCAGCAGCTTTCGTGGCCTTAACCATGAGCAGTTCTTC. Its protein is CASSFRGLNHEQFF.

This clonotype was counted at least ten times. The V gene is TRBV9, the J gene TRBJ2-5; D gene unclear. Between the trimmed V and J ends, which lost 0 bases and 2 bases, there was a span of 5 bases. This CDR3 comprises 13 residues. Germline CDR1 is SGDLS and CDR2 is YYNGEE. CDR3: CASSVGLQETQYF. Here the CDR3 DNA reads TGTGCCAGCAGCGTAGGGCTACAAGAGACCCAGTACTTC.

This clonotype showed up many times. The chain couples TRBV5-6 to TRBJ2-1, with 7 nucleotides matching TRBD2. V shed 0 bases and J 6 bases; nucleotides not matched to a gene: 0. Germline V lookup: CDR1 SGHDT, CDR2 YYEEEE. The CDR3 is 13 residues long. CDR3 sequence: CASSLERGNEQFF. CDR3 nucleotides: TGTGCCAGCAGCTTGGAGCGGGGCAATGAGCAGTTCTTC.

This chain joins TRBV7-2 and TRBJ2-1; maybe TRBD2 (7 bases). The CDR3 totals 14 residues. The ends were cut back, 5 bases at V and 6 bases at J, with 14 bases in the middle. Germline assignment: CDR1 SGHTA and CDR2 FQGNSA. CDR3 sequence (DNA): TGTGCCAGCAGCCCAGGGCGGGGGCGCAATGAGCAGTTCTTC. Translation: CASSPGRGRNEQFF.

This clonotype was counted between two and nine times. The V and J genes are TRBV7-2 and TRBJ2-7, with 7 bases lining up with TRBD1. CDR1 and CDR2 (germline): SGHTA, FQGNSA. The V segment lost 10 bases and the J segment 6 bases; nucleotides outside the gene matches: 9. CDR3 length: 12 amino acids. In nucleotides, the CDR3 is TGTGCCACCATGAAAGGGGGCTTCGAGCAGTACTTC. Translated: CATMKGGFEQYF.

This chain connects TRBV6-1 to TRBJ2-5; D possibly corresponds to TRBD1 (5 bases). CDR3 length equals 12 residues. V lost 7 bases, J lost 5 bases, and 11 bases lay in between. The germline CDR1 and CDR2 sequences are MNHNS and SASEGT. CDR3 residues: CASKQGVETQYF. The CDR3 coding sequence is TGTGCCAGCAAGCAAGGGGTGGAGACCCAGTACTTC.

This clonotype was counted at least ten times. The gene calls are TRBV14 and TRBJ2-1; D not certain. V dropped 4 bases and J dropped 10 bases, with 14 bases sitting between them. The CDR3 is 13 amino acids. Per germline, CDR1 SGHDN and CDR2 FVKESK. The CDR3 region has the DNA TGTGCCAGCAGCCGGGTCGTACGCCGGGAGCAGTTCTTC. Its translation: CASSRVVRREQFF.

There are a few counts of this clonotype. V gene TRBV27 combines with J gene TRBJ2-1, with TRBD2 matching 9 bases. This CDR3 has 15 residues. Trimming at V came to 5 bases and at J to 12 bases, leaving 14 bases not matched to a gene. Germline V gives CDR1 MNHEY, CDR2 SMNVEV (reference sequence). The CDR3 coding sequence is TGTGCCAGCAGTCCGTTAGCGGGAGTGGGGTCTGGGCAGTTCTTC. Protein product: CASSPLAGVGSGQFF.

This clonotype was picked up a small number of times. This sequence joins TRBV25-1 and TRBJ2-7, with a weak D call TRBD2 (6 bases). CDR1 and CDR2 from the germline V gene are MGHDK and SYGVNS. The CDR3 totals 15 residues. V was clipped by 3 bases and J by 3 bases, with 15 bases between them. The CDR3 sequence is CASSDFGGGIYEQYF. Written as DNA, the CDR3 is TGTGCCAGCAGTGATTTCGGGGGAGGTATCTACGAGCAGTACTTC.

This clonotype was observed at least ten times. The V call is TRBV7-9, the J call TRBJ2-1; TRBD2 is a possible D gene (5 bases). Germline CDR1 SEHNR, CDR2 FQNEAQ (reference sequence). V was shortened by 3 bases and J by 8 bases, with 11 bases between the two germline ends. There are 13 residues in the CDR3. The CDR3 coding sequence is TGTGCCAGCAGCTTGCCTAGCTGGGATGAGCAGTTCTTC. Protein: CASSLPSWDEQFF.

The table lists this clonotype with a few counts. The chain combines TRBV20-1 with TRBJ2-7, with 10 bases fitting TRBD2. There are 13 residues in the CDR3. The germline V gene has CDR1 DFQATT and CDR2 SNEGSKA (reference sequence). The V gene end was trimmed by 6 bases and the J gene end by 5 bases; junction bases not matched to a gene: 7. CDR3 bases: TGCAGTGCGCCACTAGCGGGAATTGACGAGCAGTACTTC. The encoded protein is CSAPLAGIDEQYF.